These 28 T cell receptor beta chains were all obtained from the same sample, sequenced in a study of blood T cell repertoires in COVID-19. Repertoires were generated with immunoSEQ multiplex PCR, while TCRdb's copy carries only in-frame clones and drops some. This table holds some 150,000 clones, 60% to 80% found once. Source material: peripheral blood. Receptor source: a woman between 45 and 65 years old with active or convalescent COVID-19.

The V and J genes are TRBV28 and TRBJ2-2; 9 bases align to TRBD2. This CDR3 region has 16 residues. The J segment lost 7 bases and the V segment lost 0 bases, leaving 6 bases of the junction unmatched. CDR1 is MDHEN and CDR2 is SYDVKM in the germline V gene. The CDR3 DNA reads TGTGCCAGCAGTTTATGGGGGACTAGCCTGTTCGGGGAGCTGTTTTTT. This encodes CASSLWGTSLFGELFF.

J is TRBJ1-2 and V is TRBV4-3; 7 bases agree with TRBD1. J lost 7 bases, V lost 1 base, and 9 bases had no gene match. Germline values: CDR1 LGHNA, CDR2 YSLEER. There are 15 residues in the CDR3. DNA for the CDR3: TGCGCCAGCAGCCAAGGGGTCGGCAGGGGGGCTGGCTACACCTTC. Translated, it gives CASSQGVGRGAGYTF.

V is TRBV7-6 and J is TRBJ1-3; D gene uncertain. Trimming removed 5 bases at V and 0 bases at J, with 8 bases between. The CDR3 runs to 14 residues. Germline-derived CDR1 and CDR2 are SGHVS and FNYEAQ. CDR3 sequence (DNA): TGTGCCAGCAGCCCAGGATACTCTGGAAACACCATATATTTT. Encoded protein: CASSPGYSGNTIYF.

The gene calls are TRBV19 and TRBJ2-2; a possible D gene is TRBD1 (5 bases). CDR1 is LNHDA and CDR2 is SQIVND in the germline V gene (reference sequence). The CDR3 runs 16 residues. Between the trimmed V and J ends, which lost 2 bases and 5 bases, there was a span of 15 bases. CDR3 sequence (DNA): TGTGCCAGTAGTATAAGGCGGCAGGGCGGTACCGGGGAGCTGTTTTTT. This translates into CASSIRRQGGTGELFF.

This chain joins TRBV11-2 and TRBJ1-1, with TRBD1 matching over 7 bases. This CDR3 region has 15 residues. Germline CDR1 is SGHAT and CDR2 is FQNNGV. V lost 5 bases to trimming and J lost 7 bases; unmatched junction nucleotides: 13. In DNA form, the CDR3 reads TGTGCCAGCAGCCCGAGGGCCGGGACAGATCTTGAAGCTTTCTTT. Residues: CASSPRAGTDLEAFF.

The chain employs TRBV28 and TRBJ1-2; the match to TRBD1 covers 9 bases. V shed 6 bases and J 4 bases; nucleotides not matched to a gene: 9. CDR1 MDHEN and CDR2 SYDVKM come from the germline V gene. This CDR3 comprises 15 residues. CDR3 sequence: CASSGQGMRVYGYTF. The CDR3 DNA is TGTGCCAGCAGCGGACAGGGGATGAGGGTCTATGGCTACACCTTC.

The rearrangement uses TRBV20-1 and TRBJ1-2; 8 positions match TRBD1. This CDR3 is 15 amino acids long. The germline V gene encodes CDR1 DFQATT and CDR2 SNEGSKA (reference sequence). The ends lost 3 bases at V and 5 bases at J; junction bases unmatched: 11. CDR3 sequence reads: CSASFGTGYPYGYTF. CDR3 bases: TGCAGTGCTAGTTTCGGGACAGGCTATCCTTATGGCTACACCTTC.

The V and J genes are TRBV5-6 and TRBJ2-4; 7 bases map to TRBD1. The CDR3 has 18 residues. The ends lost 3 bases at V and 0 bases at J; junction bases unmatched: 12. Per germline, CDR1 SGHDT and CDR2 YYEEEE. CDR3 sequence reads: CASSSPGQRALAKNIQYF. CDR3 bases: TGTGCCAGCAGCTCTCCGGGACAGAGAGCCCTAGCCAAAAACATTCAGTACTTC.

This chain links TRBV7-2 with TRBJ2-1; maybe TRBD1 (5 bases). Germline lookup yields CDR1 SGHTA and CDR2 FQGNSA. This CDR3 has 14 amino acids. V lost 2 bases, J lost 8 bases, and 13 bases lay in between. The CDR3 bases are TGTGCCAGCAGCTTACCGCCCGGACACCATGAGCAGTTCTTC. Translating gives CASSLPPGHHEQFF.

This clone was detected once. The chain couples TRBV2 to TRBJ1-2; 8 bases match TRBD1. From germline, CDR1 is SNHLY and CDR2 FYNNEI. Losses at the gene ends were 3 bases for V and 8 bases for J; bases not matched to a gene: 5. This CDR3 spans 13 amino acids. The CDR3 DNA sequence: TGTGCCAGCAGTGATTCGACAGGGGTGGGCTACACCTTC. Translating it yields CASSDSTGVGYTF. The variable domain in full, with the rest retrieved from reference TRBV2 and TRBJ1-2, is EPEVTQTPSHQVTQMGQEVILRCVPISNHLYFYWYRQILGQKVEFLVSFYNNEISEKSEIFDDQFSVERPDGSNFTLKIRSTKLEDSAMYFCASSDSTGVGYTFGSGTRLTVV.

This clone came up a few times. CDR3 in DNA: TGCAGTGCTAGTGATCGGGGTAGCTATGGCTACACCTTC. As protein: CSASDRGSYGYTF. This chain links TRBV20-1 with TRBJ1-2, with no clear D. Per germline, CDR1 DFQATT and CDR2 SNEGSKA (reference sequence). There are 13 residues in the CDR3. The V end was cut by 3 bases, the J end by 4 bases, with 12 bases between.

The V gene is TRBV5-1, the J gene TRBJ1-1, with D possibly being TRBD1 (5 bases). Trimming took off 4 bases at V and 8 bases at J, with 18 bases between the two ends. The CDR3 loop spans 14 amino acids. CDR1 and CDR2 (germline): SGHRS, YFSETQ. Written as DNA, the CDR3 is TGCGCCAGCAGCGGATTTATTTGGGGCGAGGAAGCTTTCTTT. Its protein is CASSGFIWGEEAFF.

This chain connects TRBV4-3 to TRBJ1-2; D is undetermined. Trimming left V 0 bases short and J 9 bases short, with 11 bases between. The CDR3 runs to 13 residues. CDR1 LGHNA and CDR2 YSLEER come from the germline V gene. The CDR3 nucleotides are TGCGCCAGCAGCCAAGATCGGGCGGGGAGCTACACCTTC. Translating it yields CASSQDRAGSYTF.

This chain's CDR3 is CASRLEGGFGELFF. The CDR3 nucleotides read TGTGCCAGCAGGCTTGAAGGGGGCTTTGGGGAGCTGTTTTTT. The V and J genes are TRBV4-2 and TRBJ2-2, with 7 bases aligning to TRBD1. The CDR3 has 14 residues. Germline-derived CDR1 and CDR2 are LGHNA and YNFKEQ. Losses at the gene ends were 6 bases for V and 8 bases for J; bases not matched to a gene: 9.

This chain connects TRBV7-3 to TRBJ1-2, with a tentative D call TRBD1 (6 bases). There are 13 residues in the CDR3. CDR1 SGHTA and CDR2 FQGTGA come from the germline V gene. The V end lost 2 bases, the J end lost 8 bases, and 12 bases lay between the germline ends. The CDR3 bases are TGTGCCAGCAGCTTAGGCAGGGGAGAGGGCTACACCTTC. Protein sequence: CASSLGRGEGYTF.

This clone was detected a few times. This rearrangement joins TRBV6-2 or TRBV6-3 to TRBJ1-1, with no clear D. Trimming removed 4 bases at V and 5 bases at J, with 20 bases between. Looked up from germline, CDR1 is MNHEY and CDR2 is SVGEGT. This CDR3 comprises 16 residues. CDR3 sequence (DNA): TGTGCCAGCAGTTTTTACCCGGGGTCCGGGTCGACTGAAGCTTTCTTT. Translated, it gives CASSFYPGSGSTEAFF.

This clone was recorded only once. The rearrangement joins TRBV28 to TRBJ2-1, with 12 nucleotides matching TRBD2. The CDR3 has 17 residues. V lost 3 bases and J lost 4; bases outside the gene matches: 7. Per germline, CDR1 MDHEN and CDR2 SYDVKM. CDR3 DNA sequence: TGTGCCAGCAGTTTTCGCGGACTAGCGGGGATATACAATGAGCAGTTCTTC. Its protein product is CASSFRGLAGIYNEQFF. Filled out from reference TRBV28 and TRBJ2-1, the complete variable domain reads DVKVTQSSRYLVKRTGEKVFLECVQDMDHENMFWYRQDPGLGLRLIYFSYDVKMKEKGDIPEGYSVSREKKERFSLILESASTNQTSMYLCASSFRGLAGIYNEQFFGPGTRLTVL.

The rearrangement links TRBV28 to TRBJ1-1; D is perhaps TRBD1 (5 bases). CDR1 is MDHEN, CDR2 SYDVKM, per germline. Trimming took off 3 bases at V and 1 base at J, with 15 bases between the two ends. The CDR3 runs to 16 residues. DNA of the CDR3: TGTGCCAGCAGTTTCGCAGGGAAGAGCGAGAACACTGAAGCTTTCTTT. Translated: CASSFAGKSENTEAFF.

The chain recombines TRBV10-2 with TRBJ1-1; 12 bases align to TRBD1. The CDR3 spans 16 residues. In germline, CDR1 is WSHSY, CDR2 SAAADI. Trimming cost V 3 bases and J 3 bases; bases outside gene matches: 5. Written as DNA, the CDR3 is TGCGCCAGCAGTGACGGGACAGGGGGCTCGTACACTGAAGCTTTCTTT. It specifies CASSDGTGGSYTEAFF.

The chain recombines TRBV30 with TRBJ1-1; no reliable D call. The CDR3 length is 13 residues. In germline, CDR1 is GTSNPN, CDR2 SVGIG (reference sequence). Trimming removed 0 bases at V and 3 bases at J, with 8 bases between. This CDR3 is CAWSVNGHTEAFF. The DNA of the CDR3 is TGTGCCTGGAGTGTAAATGGCCACACTGAAGCTTTCTTT.

The J gene is TRBJ2-2, the V gene TRBV6-5; 9 bases align to TRBD2. The CDR3 has 15 amino acids. The germline gives CDR1 MNHEY, CDR2 SVGAGI. Trimming cost V 8 bases and J 1 base; bases outside gene matches: 5. CDR3 DNA sequence: TGTGCCAGCGGAACGACTAGCGGGAACACCGGGGAGCTGTTTTTT. Translating it yields CASGTTSGNTGELFF.

V is TRBV7-2 and J is TRBJ2-5; 13 bases are a match to TRBD2. CDR3 length: 15 residues. Germline V lookup: CDR1 SGHTA, CDR2 FQGNSA. The junction had 4 bases not matched to a gene; V was cut back by 5 bases and J by 4 bases. The CDR3 here is CASSRTSGSRETQYF. For the CDR3, the DNA is TGTGCCAGCAGCCGGACTAGCGGGAGCCGAGAGACCCAGTACTTC.

The V gene is TRBV27, the J gene TRBJ1-5, with a possible D match to TRBD1 (5 bases). Trimming took off 6 bases at V and 0 bases at J, with 9 bases between the two ends. The CDR3 extends over 14 amino acids. Germline loops: CDR1 MNHEY, CDR2 SMNVEV (reference sequence). The DNA of the CDR3 is TGTGCCAGCAGCCGACAGAGTAGCAATCAGCCCCAGCATTTT. Residues: CASSRQSSNQPQHF.

CDR3 nucleotide sequence: TGTGCCAGCAGCAAGTTAGCGGGATCGGGCTCCTACAATGAGCAGTTCTTC. This sequence encodes CASSKLAGSGSYNEQFF. This chain uses TRBV7-3 with TRBJ2-1; 8 bases are shared with TRBD2. Germline V lookup: CDR1 SGHTA, CDR2 FQGTGA. The CDR3 length is 17 residues. V was pared by 5 bases and J by 0 bases, with 9 bases of the junction left unmatched. Based on the CDR3 plus reference TRBV7-3 and TRBJ2-1, the full variable domain is GAGVSQTPSNKVTEKGKYVELRCDPISGHTALYWYRQSLGQGPEFLIYFQGTGAADDSGLPNDRFFAVRPEGSVSTLKIQRTERGDSAVYLCASSKLAGSGSYNEQFFGPGTRLTVL.

The rearrangement uses TRBV7-9 and TRBJ2-1, with 8 bases aligning to TRBD2. Germline CDR1 is SEHNR and CDR2 is FQNEAQ (reference sequence). V lost 2 bases, J lost 0 bases, and 3 bases stayed unmatched. This CDR3 comprises 16 residues. CDR3 in DNA: TGTGCCAGCAGCTTATACGGGGGGGCCTCCTACAATGAGCAGTTCTTC. Protein: CASSLYGGASYNEQFF.

The chain links TRBV7-9 to TRBJ1-1; D possibly corresponds to TRBD1 (5 bases). Per the germline V gene, CDR1 is SEHNR and CDR2 is FQNEAQ (reference sequence). Trimming took off 6 bases at V and 9 bases at J, with 14 bases between the two ends. This CDR3 has 12 residues. CDR3 region: CASSPVQGQAFF. The CDR3 DNA reads as TGTGCCAGCAGTCCCGTGCAGGGCCAAGCTTTCTTT.

The V and J genes are TRBV2 and TRBJ1-1, with D perhaps matching TRBD1 (5 bases). Germline CDR1 is SNHLY and CDR2 is FYNNEI. The CDR3 has 14 residues. Trimming removed 8 bases at V and 5 bases at J, with 18 bases between. Here the CDR3 reads CASGREGSRTEAFF. The DNA for the CDR3 is TGTGCCAGCGGGAGGGAGGGGTCGAGAACTGAAGCTTTCTTT.

The chain recombines TRBV19 with TRBJ2-7; 8 positions agree with TRBD1. Trimming at V came to 2 bases and at J to 6 bases, leaving 12 bases not matched to a gene. Germline V gene data show CDR1 as LNHDA and CDR2 as SQIVND (reference sequence). This CDR3 has 16 residues. The CDR3 sequence is CASSIKGQVARREQYF. CDR3 nucleotides: TGTGCCAGTAGTATAAAGGGACAGGTGGCGCGTCGCGAGCAGTACTTC. Together with reference TRBV19 and TRBJ2-7, the CDR3 gives the full variable domain: DGGITQSPKYLFRKEGQNVTLSCEQNLNHDAMYWYRQDPGQGLRLIYYSQIVNDFQKGDIAEGYSVSREKKESFPLTVTSAQKNPTAFYLCASSIKGQVARREQYFGPGTRLTVT.